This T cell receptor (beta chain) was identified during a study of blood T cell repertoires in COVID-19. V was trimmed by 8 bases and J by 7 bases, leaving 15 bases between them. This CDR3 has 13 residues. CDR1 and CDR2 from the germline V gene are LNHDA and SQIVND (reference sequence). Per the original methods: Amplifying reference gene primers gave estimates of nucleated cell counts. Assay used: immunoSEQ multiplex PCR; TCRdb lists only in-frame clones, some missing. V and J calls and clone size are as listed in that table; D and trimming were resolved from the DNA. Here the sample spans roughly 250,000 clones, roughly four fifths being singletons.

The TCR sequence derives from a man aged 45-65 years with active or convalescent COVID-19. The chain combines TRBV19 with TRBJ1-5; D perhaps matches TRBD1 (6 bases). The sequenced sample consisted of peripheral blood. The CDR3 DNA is TGTGCCAGTGCTTACAGGGAGAACCAGCCCCAGCATTTT. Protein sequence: CASAYRENQPQHF.